The clone carrying this T cell receptor beta chain came up a few times. Its specificity is unknown. The data belong to a study of human T cells and chemical hapten exposure. At the level of the study: Variability of per-sample TCR yields stemmed mainly from small differences in pooled library volume. General study results and limits: TCRs exceeding a frequency of 1 in 1000 stayed unchanged under DPC sensitization.

It was the library that attached unique molecular identifiers to individual cDNA molecules. Original handling: The median was around 89,000 TCRs per sample, ranging roughly 23,224 to 750,000. TCRdb reprocessed the 5' RACE reads with MiXCR, giving one entry per CDR3 protein. What appears here as the V and J calls and clone size reflects TCRdb's work, not the paper's. The sample has roughly 82,000 distinct CDR3 sequences; less than 20% are singletons. Whole blood that had not been fractionated was the source of extracted total RNA. The sequence was obtained from a female donor in good health.

The CDR3 spells CASSLSGSSPDTQYF. The DNA of the CDR3 is TGTGCCAGCAGTTTGTCCGGGAGTAGCCCAGATACGCAGTATTTT. The V call is TRBV12-3 or TRBV12-4, the J call TRBJ2-3, with a weak D call TRBD2 (6 bases). V lost 3 bases to trimming and J lost 4 bases, with 14 bases between them. The CDR3 spans 15 residues.